Listed below are T cell receptor beta chains from one sample, sequenced in a study of cytomegalovirus exposure and HLA in healthy donors. Data came from immunoSEQ multiplex PCR; TCRdb stores just in-frame clones and leaves some out. This table holds about 150,000 clones, about 83% found once. The sample taken for sequencing was PBMCs. All receptors derive from a middle-aged woman in good health and CMV-seronegative. The CDR3 runs from the conserved cysteine through the conserved F or W. Fields, in order: D gene, V gene, J gene, clone size, CDR3 length, CDR3 DNA, CDR3 protein. The D gene is left open where the match is weak. The size entry is marked missing in some rows and otherwise reads once, few, many or a size class.

d_call: .
v_call: TRBV6-5
j_call: TRBJ1-1
clone_size: .
cdr3_length: 13
cdr3_nt: TGTGCCAGCAGGAGGGCCATGAACACTGAAGCTTTCTTT
cdr3_aa: CASRRAMNTEAFF

d_call: .
v_call: TRBV11-3
j_call: TRBJ2-1
clone_size: once
cdr3_length: 15
cdr3_nt: TGTGCCAGCAGCAGCGGCAGGGGCACCTACAATGAGCAGTTCTTC
cdr3_aa: CASSSGRGTYNEQFF

d_call: .
v_call: TRBV6-1
j_call: TRBJ1-3
clone_size: .
cdr3_length: 15
cdr3_nt: TGTGCCAGCAGTGAAAACGGGGGCTCTGGAAACACCATATATTTT
cdr3_aa: CASSENGGSGNTIYF

d_call: .
v_call: TRBV7-2
j_call: TRBJ2-7
clone_size: .
cdr3_length: 13
cdr3_nt: TGTGCCAGCAGCTGGGACTGGGCCTACGAGCAGTACTTC
cdr3_aa: CASSWDWAYEQYF

d_call: .
v_call: TRBV5-4
j_call: TRBJ2-5
clone_size: .
cdr3_length: 12
cdr3_nt: TGTGCCAGCAGCTTGGAACGAAGGGGGCAGTACTTC
cdr3_aa: CASSLERRGQYF

d_call: TRBD1
v_call: TRBV19
j_call: TRBJ2-7
clone_size: .
cdr3_length: 13
cdr3_nt: TGTGCCAGTAGTCCGACAGGGGAGAACGAGCAGTACTTC
cdr3_aa: CASSPTGENEQYF

d_call: TRBD1
v_call: TRBV27
j_call: TRBJ1-1
clone_size: .
cdr3_length: 16
cdr3_nt: TGTGCCAGCCTGACGACGCAAACAGGGGCGGTCACTGAAGCTTTCTTT
cdr3_aa: CASLTTQTGAVTEAFF

d_call: TRBD1
v_call: TRBV5-1
j_call: TRBJ2-7
clone_size: once
cdr3_length: 15
cdr3_nt: TGCGCCAGCAGCTTGGTGACAGGGTTGGTCTACGAGCAGTACTTC
cdr3_aa: CASSLVTGLVYEQYF

d_call: .
v_call: TRBV19
j_call: TRBJ1-2
clone_size: .
cdr3_length: 15
cdr3_nt: TGTGCCAGCTCTGAGGCAGGGGAACTTGGCTATGGCTACACCTTC
cdr3_aa: CASSEAGELGYGYTF

d_call: .
v_call: TRBV25-1
j_call: TRBJ2-3
clone_size: .
cdr3_length: 14
cdr3_nt: TGTGCCAGCAGTGGCCGGGACATTCTACATACGCAGTATTTT
cdr3_aa: CASSGRDILHTQYF

d_call: .
v_call: TRBV6-1
j_call: TRBJ2-7
clone_size: once
cdr3_length: 15
cdr3_nt: TGTGCCAGCAGTGCGGCGGGGACAGTCCCCTACGAGCAGTACTTC
cdr3_aa: CASSAAGTVPYEQYF

d_call: TRBD1
v_call: TRBV27
j_call: TRBJ1-1
clone_size: .
cdr3_length: 13
cdr3_nt: TGTGCCAGCAGTCGACAGGGCGGGACTGAAGCTTTCTTT
cdr3_aa: CASSRQGGTEAFF

d_call: TRBD1
v_call: TRBV5-6
j_call: TRBJ1-2
clone_size: .
cdr3_length: 14
cdr3_nt: TGTGCCAGCAGCTCGAGGGGACAGGGGTATGGCTACACCTTC
cdr3_aa: CASSSRGQGYGYTF

d_call: .
v_call: TRBV5-1
j_call: TRBJ2-1
clone_size: .
cdr3_length: 14
cdr3_nt: TGCGCCACCCGAGTTTCGCGGAGTAACAATGAGCAGTTCTTC
cdr3_aa: CATRVSRSNNEQFF

d_call: .
v_call: TRBV29-1
j_call: TRBJ2-5
clone_size: once
cdr3_length: 12
cdr3_nt: TGCAGCGGGAGATCGGAGGGAGAGACCCAGTACTTC
cdr3_aa: CSGRSEGETQYF

d_call: .
v_call: TRBV7-7
j_call: TRBJ2-2
clone_size: .
cdr3_length: 14
cdr3_nt: TGTGCTAGCAGCTCTAGGTTTGGCACCGGGGAGCTGTTTTTT
cdr3_aa: CASSSRFGTGELFF

d_call: TRBD1
v_call: TRBV5-1
j_call: TRBJ2-7
clone_size: .
cdr3_length: 15
cdr3_nt: TGCGCCAGCAGCTCCCCTACAGGGGGCGGGTACGAGCAGTACTTC
cdr3_aa: CASSSPTGGGYEQYF

d_call: TRBD2
v_call: TRBV27
j_call: TRBJ2-7
clone_size: .
cdr3_length: 16
cdr3_nt: TGTGCCAGCAGTTTCTCACTGAGCGGGAGCCTTAACGAGCAGTACTTC
cdr3_aa: CASSFSLSGSLNEQYF

d_call: .
v_call: TRBV6-1
j_call: TRBJ2-7
clone_size: once
cdr3_length: 13
cdr3_nt: TGTGCCAGCCACAGAACCTATGGGTACGAGCAGTACTTC
cdr3_aa: CASHRTYGYEQYF

d_call: TRBD2
v_call: TRBV28
j_call: TRBJ2-1
clone_size: .
cdr3_length: 15
cdr3_nt: TGTGCCAGCAGTTTAGGGACTAGCGGAAACAATGAGCAGTTCTTC
cdr3_aa: CASSLGTSGNNEQFF

d_call: TRBD2
v_call: TRBV4-1
j_call: TRBJ2-6
clone_size: .
cdr3_length: 17
cdr3_nt: TGCGCCAGCAGCCAAAGTGGGGAGGGATCTGGGGCCAACGTCCTGACTTTC
cdr3_aa: CASSQSGEGSGANVLTF

d_call: .
v_call: TRBV6-6
j_call: TRBJ2-2
clone_size: .
cdr3_length: 13
cdr3_nt: TGTGCCAGCCCCGGGTCCTCAACCGGGGAGCTGTTTTTT
cdr3_aa: CASPGSSTGELFF

d_call: TRBD1
v_call: TRBV5-4
j_call: TRBJ1-3
clone_size: .
cdr3_length: 14
cdr3_nt: TGTGCCAGCAGAACTCAGGGGGCTGGAAACACCATATATTTT
cdr3_aa: CASRTQGAGNTIYF

d_call: .
v_call: TRBV4-2
j_call: TRBJ2-1
clone_size: .
cdr3_length: 13
cdr3_nt: TGTGCCAGCAGCCAAGACAGACAGAATGAGCAGTTCTTC
cdr3_aa: CASSQDRQNEQFF

d_call: .
v_call: TRBV19
j_call: TRBJ2-4
clone_size: .
cdr3_length: 11
cdr3_nt: TGTGCCAGTACCCTCAAAAACATTCAGTACTTC
cdr3_aa: CASTLKNIQYF

d_call: .
v_call: TRBV6-6
j_call: TRBJ1-1
clone_size: .
cdr3_length: 15
cdr3_nt: TGTGCCAGCAGTTATGATGGCAGGGGAAGAACTGAAGCTTTCTTT
cdr3_aa: CASSYDGRGRTEAFF

d_call: TRBD2
v_call: TRBV7-8
j_call: TRBJ2-1
clone_size: .
cdr3_length: 17
cdr3_nt: TGTGCCAGCAGCTTACAGGGACTAGCGGGAGGGCCGGATGAGCAGTTCTTC
cdr3_aa: CASSLQGLAGGPDEQFF

d_call: TRBD1
v_call: TRBV5-1
j_call: TRBJ2-1
clone_size: few
cdr3_length: 15
cdr3_nt: TGCGCCAGCAGCTTGGCGACAGGGAAGTACAATGAGCAGTTCTTC
cdr3_aa: CASSLATGKYNEQFF

d_call: .
v_call: TRBV4-1
j_call: TRBJ1-6
clone_size: .
cdr3_length: 17
cdr3_nt: TGCGCCAGCAGCCAAGAATCGCTAAGCTCCTATAATTCACCCCTCCACTTT
cdr3_aa: CASSQESLSSYNSPLHF

d_call: TRBD1
v_call: TRBV25-1
j_call: TRBJ1-5
clone_size: .
cdr3_length: 15
cdr3_nt: TGTGCCAGCAGTGAGGGACAGGGGGATTCTCAGCCCCAGCATTTT
cdr3_aa: CASSEGQGDSQPQHF

d_call: TRBD2
v_call: TRBV25-1
j_call: TRBJ2-1
clone_size: few
cdr3_length: 14
cdr3_nt: TGTGCCAGTTCAGGCCGGGGGGGCTACAATGAGCAGTTCTTC
cdr3_aa: CASSGRGGYNEQFF

d_call: .
v_call: TRBV5-1
j_call: TRBJ1-1
clone_size: few
cdr3_length: 16
cdr3_nt: TGCGCCAGCAGCTTGTCAGTGGGACTATCGAACACTGAAGCTTTCTTT
cdr3_aa: CASSLSVGLSNTEAFF

d_call: .
v_call: TRBV18
j_call: TRBJ2-5
clone_size: .
cdr3_length: 13
cdr3_nt: TGTGCCAGCTCACCCCTAGAACGCGAGACCCAGTACTTC
cdr3_aa: CASSPLERETQYF

d_call: TRBD2
v_call: TRBV18
j_call: TRBJ2-1
clone_size: .
cdr3_length: 14
cdr3_nt: TGTGCCAGCTCACGCGCGGGGGGCCACGGTGAGCAGTTCTTC
cdr3_aa: CASSRAGGHGEQFF

d_call: TRBD2
v_call: TRBV7-9
j_call: TRBJ2-2
clone_size: .
cdr3_length: 15
cdr3_nt: TGTGCCAGCAGCCTGTTAAGGACTAGCAGTGGGGAGCTGTTTTTT
cdr3_aa: CASSLLRTSSGELFF

d_call: TRBD2
v_call: TRBV2
j_call: TRBJ2-3
clone_size: .
cdr3_length: 14
cdr3_nt: TGTGCCAGCGGGGCCAGCGGGGGGGCGACCGCGCAGTATTTT
cdr3_aa: CASGASGGATAQYF

d_call: TRBD1
v_call: TRBV6-5
j_call: TRBJ1-2
clone_size: once
cdr3_length: 13
cdr3_nt: TGTGCCAGCAGGCCCGGACAGGGGAAGGGCTACACCTTC
cdr3_aa: CASRPGQGKGYTF

d_call: .
v_call: TRBV16
j_call: TRBJ1-2
clone_size: .
cdr3_length: 12
cdr3_nt: TGTGCCAGCAGCCAAGGAGTCATGGGCTACACCTTC
cdr3_aa: CASSQGVMGYTF

d_call: TRBD1
v_call: TRBV5-1
j_call: TRBJ1-1
clone_size: .
cdr3_length: 16
cdr3_nt: TGCGCCAGCAGCTCCGGACAGGGATCTATGAACACTGAAGCTTTCTTT
cdr3_aa: CASSSGQGSMNTEAFF

d_call: TRBD1
v_call: TRBV11-3
j_call: TRBJ2-2
clone_size: few
cdr3_length: 19
cdr3_nt: TGTGCCAGCAGCTTAGCGGACAGGGCGTCAAGTCTTTCCACCGGGGAGCTGTTTTTT
cdr3_aa: CASSLADRASSLSTGELFF